Sequencing of this T cell receptor beta chain was carried out in a study of cytomegalovirus exposure and HLA in healthy donors. General study findings and limits: A later analysis, which compared TCR beta chains of equal frequency, found the HLA-associated ones more clonally expanded. DRB1 had the most TCR associations and HLA-C the fewest, a later analysis found, with rates varying by HLA locus.

Germline V CDR1 and CDR2: KGHSH, LQKENI. The CDR3 totals 15 residues. J was trimmed by 4 bases and V by 6 bases; bases with no gene match: 4. As regards this clone: Its antigen remains unknown.

The study ran its PCR with 60 Vbeta and 13 Jbeta primers. Repertoires were generated with immunoSEQ multiplex PCR, while TCRdb's copy carries only in-frame clones and drops some. The sample comprises around 90,000 clones, approximately 83% of which are singletons, and roughly 3.8% rests with the top ten. The chain has TRBV18 and TRBJ2-2, with 11 bases lining up with TRBD1. This clonotype originated in a man in his fifties or sixties in good health and CMV-seronegative. Material: PBMCs. Here the CDR3 reads CASSAGTGGTGELFF. In DNA, the CDR3 is TGTGCCAGCTCGGCCGGGACAGGGGGCACCGGGGAGCTGTTTTTT.